This T cell receptor (beta chain) was found in a study of PD-1 blockade in mismatch repair-deficient tumors (dated by TCRdb to the late 2010s). Broadly, across the study: Between September 2013 and 2016, the trial enrolled roughly 86 consecutive patients with about eleven types of mismatch repair-deficient cancer, all of whom had received prior treatment and were progressing. Deep sequencing of TCR CDR3 regions was used to track tumor-associated T cell clones in peripheral blood of patients responding to PD-1 blockade.

The paper's findings and limits, for the study overall: Tumor-resident clones, often undetectable in blood before treatment, expanded rapidly after pembrolizumab and then contracted, generally before radiologic responses.

For each enrolled patient, mismatch repair deficiency was established using either polymerase chain reaction or immunohistochemistry. TCR sequencing was performed for a few patients who responded to pembrolizumab therapy. Pembrolizumab PD-1 blockade was prospectively tested in advanced mismatch repair-deficient cancers, regardless of tissue of origin, in the phase II trial. Serial peripheral blood T cell samples were collected before and at multiple times after starting PD-1 blockade. The timing of each blood sample was reported as weeks after the first dose of pembrolizumab. This clone appeared a few times. It has no known antigen specificity. There are no base qualities to consult, and no much larger clone falls within one base. Libraries came from the immunoSEQ multiplex PCR assay. Imported from immuneACCESS, the table was reduced by TCRdb to in-frame sequences with V and J called. These copies leave out some clones; in studies compared against another copy, an unresolved V gene accounts for under half, and the cause of the remainder is not known. This sample lists around 48,000 clones; roughly 78% were detected once. The biggest ten clones account for over 3% of the sample.

Looking up the germline V gene yields CDR1 SGHDN and CDR2 FVKESK. V gives up 0 bases and J gives up 11 bases, and the segment between their germline ends measures 7 bases. The CDR3 covers 11 residues, taking in both the cysteine and the phenylalanine. Solely the CDR3 DNA is kept, with 33 bases framed from the first base. Sequences were derived from peripheral blood, sampled 4 weeks after starting pembrolizumab. This TCR came from an adult with mismatch repair-deficient cancer. This receptor chain uses TRBV14 and TRBJ1-2; there is no confident call for the D gene. The DNA is TGTGCCAGCAGCCAAGAGGCGGGTTACACCTTC. Its translation reads: CASSQEAGYTF.